The TCR beta chain under discussion was sequenced for a study of CD8 T cells in ankylosing spondylitis. Molecular-barcoded quantitative 5'-RACE produced these TCR beta libraries. TCRdb re-derived calls from the 5' RACE reads in MiXCR, one entry per CDR3 protein. The sample lists approximately 440,000 distinct CDR3 sequences, 17% occurring once. This clonotype was picked up many times. Its antigen is undetermined. The study, taken as a whole, reports: One TCR beta motif, made up of eight highly homologous variants, appeared characteristic of ankylosing spondylitis blood. Earlier work had already found some motif variants in reactive arthritis synovial fluid and blood. Matched synovial fluid from ankylosing spondylitis patients was reported to be enriched for disease-linked clones.

The CDR3 extends over 16 amino acids. CDR1 is SGHRS, CDR2 YFSETQ, per germline. Germline trimming cut 3 bases from V and 5 bases from J; bases unmatched to any gene: 9. This sequence joins TRBV5-1 and TRBJ2-1, with 9 bases that match TRBD2. Sequencing was carried out using blood, either unsorted or a sorted T cell fraction (not recorded which). The TCR sequence derives from a male donor with ankylosing spondylitis. CDR3: CASSWGGLAPNNEQFF. As DNA, the CDR3 is TGCGCCAGCAGCTGGGGGGGACTAGCACCAAACAATGAGCAGTTCTTC.